This T cell receptor (beta chain) was captured in a study of blood T cell repertoires in COVID-19. Whole-study context: COVID-19 samples, acute and convalescent, were from the United States, Italy and Spain.

Trimming removed 0 bases from V and 12 bases from J; junction bases left unmatched: 17. This CDR3 contains 16 residues. Per germline, CDR1 GTSNPN and CDR2 SVGIG (reference sequence). Adults between roughly 18 and 89 years of age took part from under 25 US areas. Cohort allocation depended upon clinical history that participants reported. Among Cohort 3 donors, those recovered had two negative PCRs, clearance, or symptom resolution. Assay used: immunoSEQ multiplex PCR; TCRdb lists only in-frame clones, some missing. The sample has 300,000 to 450,000 clones; more than 75% are singletons. The sequence derives from a woman aged 25 to 39 who had recovered from COVID-19. Source material: PBMCs or T cells enriched from blood (not recorded which). The chain has TRBV30 and TRBJ2-7; 10 bases match TRBD2. The CDR3 protein is CAWSVASGGFLTGLYF. Written as DNA, the CDR3 is TGTGCCTGGAGTGTTGCTAGCGGGGGATTCTTAACGGGTCTGTACTTC.